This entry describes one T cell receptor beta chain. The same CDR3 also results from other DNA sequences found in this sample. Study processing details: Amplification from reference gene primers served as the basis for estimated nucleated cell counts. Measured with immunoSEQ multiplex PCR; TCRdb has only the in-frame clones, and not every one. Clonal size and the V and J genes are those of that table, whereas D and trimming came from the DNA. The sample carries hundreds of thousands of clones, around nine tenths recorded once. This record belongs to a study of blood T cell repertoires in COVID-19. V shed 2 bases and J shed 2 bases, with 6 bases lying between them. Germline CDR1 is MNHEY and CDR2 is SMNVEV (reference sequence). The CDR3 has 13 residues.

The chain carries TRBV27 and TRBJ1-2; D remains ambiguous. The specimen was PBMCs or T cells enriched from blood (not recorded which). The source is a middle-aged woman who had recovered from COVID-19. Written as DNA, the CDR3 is TGTGCCAGCAGTTTAGGGCAGAACTATGGCTACACCTTC. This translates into CASSLGQNYGYTF.